Below, 32 T cell receptor beta chains from the same sample are listed, as sequenced in a study of T cell responses to AZD1222 COVID-19 vaccine. The repertoire was sequenced with immunoSEQ multiplex PCR; TCRdb's copy has only in-frame clones and lacks some. Recorded for this sample: about 140,000 clones. Input material: peripheral blood. These receptors originate from an adult in good health.

The chain couples TRBV12-3 or TRBV12-4 to TRBJ1-1; possible D gene TRBD1, 6 bases. This CDR3 has 12 amino acids. Trimming pared 10 bases from V and 5 bases from J, leaving 14 bases between. CDR3 DNA sequence: TGTGCCACACAAACAGGGTCTACTGAAGCTTTCTTT. It is translated as CATQTGSTEAFF.

The chain uses TRBV6-5 and TRBJ1-5; unclear D gene. The CDR3 contains 14 residues. The ends were cut back, 2 bases at V and 0 bases at J, with 5 bases in the middle. Germline-derived CDR1 and CDR2 are MNHEY and SVGAGI. The CDR3 DNA reads as TGTGCCAGCAGTTACACTAATAGCAATCAGCCCCAGCATTTT. Protein product: CASSYTNSNQPQHF.

The V gene is TRBV6-1, the J gene TRBJ1-2, with D hard to call. Germline CDR1 and CDR2: MNHNS and SASEGT. The length of the CDR3 is 13 residues. Trimming removed 3 bases at V and 2 bases at J, with 7 bases between. This chain's CDR3 is CASSDPKNYGYTF. The CDR3 bases are TGTGCCAGCAGTGATCCCAAGAACTATGGCTACACCTTC.

The chain combines TRBV5-1 with TRBJ1-1, with 12 nucleotides matching TRBD1. Germline CDR1 reads SGHRS; CDR2 reads YFSETQ. This CDR3 is built from 16 residues. V lost 4 bases to trimming and J lost 2 bases; unmatched junction nucleotides: 6. Written as DNA, the CDR3 is TGCGCCAGCAGCCCCGGGACAGGGGGCCTTAACACTGAAGCTTTCTTT. It encodes CASSPGTGGLNTEAFF.

The chain is built from TRBV19 and TRBJ1-1; D not resolved. The ends were cut back, 1 base at V and 14 bases at J, with 11 bases in the middle. The CDR3 runs to 11 residues. Germline V lookup: CDR1 LNHDA, CDR2 SQIVND (reference sequence). The CDR3 spells CASSIAGPPFF. CDR3 in DNA: TGTGCCAGTAGTATAGCCGGGCCCCCGTTCTTT.

The rearrangement links TRBV30 to TRBJ1-3; D unclear. The V end was cut by 1 base, the J end by 2 bases, with 12 bases between. From germline, CDR1 is GTSNPN and CDR2 SVGIG (reference sequence). This CDR3 is 15 amino acids long. CDR3 nucleotides: TGTGCCTGGAGTGCCCGGTCTGGCCCTGGAAACACCATATATTTT. Residues: CAWSARSGPGNTIYF. Filled out from reference TRBV30 and TRBJ1-3, the complete variable domain reads SQTIHQWPATLVQPVGSPLSLECTVEGTSNPNLYWYRQAAGRGLQLLFYSVGIGQISSEVPQNLSASRPQDRQFILSSKKLLLSDSGFYLCAWSARSGPGNTIYFGEGSWLTVV.

The rearrangement joins TRBV7-8 to TRBJ2-2, with no clear D. CDR1 and CDR2 (germline): SGHVS, FQNEAQ. V was shortened by 5 bases and J by 3 bases, with 4 bases between the two germline ends. The CDR3 has 12 residues. For the CDR3, the DNA is TGTGCCAGCAGCCTTGACACCGGGGAGCTGTTTTTT. It codes for CASSLDTGELFF.

Worth noting for this clone: Other DNA sequences in the same sample also yield this CDR3. The chain employs TRBV28 and TRBJ1-2; D is unclear. This CDR3 comprises 14 residues. The germline V gene encodes CDR1 MDHEN and CDR2 SYDVKM. V gave up 4 bases and J gave up 2 bases, with 11 bases separating them. CDR3 DNA sequence: TGTGCCAGCAGTTCAAGCCCCTTGAACTATGGCTACACCTTC. Translating gives CASSSSPLNYGYTF.

V usage is TRBV19 and J usage is TRBJ1-2, with 8 bases aligning to TRBD1. Looked up from germline, CDR1 is LNHDA and CDR2 is SQIVND (reference sequence). The J segment lost 7 bases and the V segment lost 6 bases, leaving 19 bases of the junction unmatched. There are 17 residues in the CDR3. The CDR3 sequence: CASRSNDGTGLATGYTF. For the CDR3, the DNA is TGTGCCAGTAGGAGTAATGACGGGACAGGTTTAGCAACTGGCTACACCTTC.

The CDR3 sequence is CASSDSVASNTGELFF. The CDR3 region has the DNA TGTGCCAGCAGCGACAGTGTGGCCTCGAACACCGGGGAGCTGTTTTTT. The rearrangement joins TRBV9 to TRBJ2-2; D is unresolved. The CDR3 is made up of 16 amino acids. Trimming took off 3 bases at V and 0 bases at J, with 12 bases between the two ends. Germline V gene data show CDR1 as SGDLS and CDR2 as YYNGEE. The variable domain in full, completed from reference TRBV9 and TRBJ2-2, reads DSGVTQTPKHLITATGQRVTLRCSPRSGDLSVYWYQQSLDQGLQFLIQYYNGEERAKGNILERFSAQQFPDLHSELNLSSLELGDSALYFCASSDSVASNTGELFFGEGSRLTVL.

The V call is TRBV9, the J call TRBJ1-1, with D possibly TRBD1 on 5 matching bases. Trimming removed 0 bases from V and 3 bases from J, with 9 bases in between. The V gene's germline CDR1 is SGDLS and CDR2 YYNGEE. The CDR3 length is 14 residues. Here the CDR3 reads CASSVAGGDTEAFF. Here the CDR3 DNA reads TGTGCCAGCAGCGTAGCCGGGGGAGACACTGAAGCTTTCTTT.

The rearrangement links TRBV2 to TRBJ2-2; D not resolved. The CDR3 runs 14 residues. V lost 2 bases, J lost 4 bases, and 8 bases lay in between. Germline V CDR1 and CDR2: SNHLY, FYNNEI. CDR3 residues: CASSETHSTGELFF. The CDR3, as DNA: TGTGCCAGCAGTGAAACACATTCCACCGGGGAGCTGTTTTTT.

This chain connects TRBV19 to TRBJ2-5; D may be TRBD2 (5 bases). Germline V gene sequence: CDR1 LNHDA, CDR2 SQIVND (reference sequence). There are 15 residues in the CDR3. Trimming removed 1 base from V and 3 bases from J, with 12 bases in between. The CDR3 DNA reads as TGTGCCAGTAGTATAGGAGGCTCGGGGAAAGAGACCCAGTACTTC. Protein: CASSIGGSGKETQYF.

The rearrangement joins TRBV7-2 to TRBJ2-5; TRBD1 matches 10 bases. The germline V gene has CDR1 SGHTA and CDR2 FQGNSA. CDR3 length: 14 residues. The trim removed 5 bases at V and 4 bases at J, leaving 4 bases unmatched. The CDR3 bases are TGTGCCAGCAGCAGGGACAGGGGAACAGAGACCCAGTACTTC. It yields the protein CASSRDRGTETQYF. The full variable domain, its missing parts supplied by reference TRBV7-2 and TRBJ2-5, is GAGVSQSPSNKVTEKGKDVELRCDPISGHTALYWYRQSLGQGLEFLIYFQGNSAPDKSGLPSDRFSAERTGGSVSTLTIQRTQQEDSAVYLCASSRDRGTETQYFGPGTRLLVL.

This chain joins TRBV29-1 and TRBJ2-3; a weak D match, TRBD2 (5 bases). The ends were cut back, 4 bases at V and 8 bases at J, with 13 bases in the middle. There are 12 residues in the CDR3. CDR1 is SQVTM and CDR2 is ANQGSEA in the germline V gene. The CDR3 sequence: CSVVDYLGTQYF. Written as DNA, the CDR3 is TGCAGCGTTGTTGACTATCTTGGTACGCAGTATTTT.

The gene calls are TRBV7-2 and TRBJ1-2; D remains unclear. V was pared by 2 bases and J by 3 bases, with 10 bases between. The length of the CDR3 is 14 residues. The germline V gene has CDR1 SGHTA and CDR2 FQGNSA. CDR3 sequence (DNA): TGTGCCAGCAGCTTAAATGGCGCAGACTATGGCTACACCTTC. This gives the protein CASSLNGADYGYTF.

The chain employs TRBV21-1 and TRBJ2-7; TRBD1 is taken as the D call from the table, unchecked against the DNA. TRBV21-1 is marked as a pseudogene. The CDR3 loop spans 15 amino acids. This CDR3 is CASSNLPTGTYEQYF. The CDR3, as DNA: TGTGCCAGCAGCAACCTACCAACAGGGACCTACGAGCAGTACTTC.

The chain couples TRBV28 to TRBJ1-1; 9 bases line up with TRBD1. Trimming took 5 bases from V and 5 from J; bases not matched to a gene: 3. The CDR3 totals 13 residues. The V gene's germline CDR1 is MDHEN and CDR2 SYDVKM. The CDR3 is CASSRDRVTEAFF. The CDR3, as DNA: TGTGCCAGCAGTAGGGACAGGGTGACTGAAGCTTTCTTT. The variable domain in full, with the rest retrieved from reference TRBV28 and TRBJ1-1, is DVKVTQSSRYLVKRTGEKVFLECVQDMDHENMFWYRQDPGLGLRLIYFSYDVKMKEKGDIPEGYSVSREKKERFSLILESASTNQTSMYLCASSRDRVTEAFFGQGTRLTVV.

The V and J genes are TRBV7-6 and TRBJ2-1, with D tentatively TRBD2 (7 bases). Germline V gives CDR1 SGHVS, CDR2 FNYEAQ. V was pared by 0 bases and J by 0 bases, with 12 bases between. This CDR3 is built from 17 residues. CDR3 protein: CASSLAGGAGSYNEQFF. The CDR3 nucleotides are TGTGCCAGCAGCTTAGCGGGGGGGGCGGGCTCCTACAATGAGCAGTTCTTC.

This chain uses TRBV5-1 with TRBJ1-2, with D tentatively TRBD1 (6 bases). Deletions cut 0 bases from V and 2 bases from J, with 8 bases between. The germline CDR1 and CDR2 sequences are SGHRS and YFSETQ. The CDR3 is 14 amino acids. The CDR3 here is CASSLVQGNYGYTF. CDR3 nucleotides: TGCGCCAGCAGCTTGGTGCAGGGGAACTATGGCTACACCTTC.

The chain couples TRBV27 to TRBJ1-2, with 7 bases aligning to TRBD1. Germline CDR1 is MNHEY and CDR2 is SMNVEV (reference sequence). With 5 bases clipped from V and 1 base from J, the junction kept 4 bases outside the gene matches. The CDR3 sequence is 14 residues long. In DNA, the CDR3 is TGTGCCAGCAGTGCGACAGGGAGTAACTATGGCTACACCTTC. This encodes CASSATGSNYGYTF.

The genes are TRBV5-4 and TRBJ2-1, with D hard to call. Germline loops: CDR1 SGHNT, CDR2 YYREEE (reference sequence). Trimming cost V 4 bases and J 0 bases, with 11 bases left between them. The CDR3 covers 15 residues. CDR3 nucleotides: TGTGCCAGCAGCACGGACGGCCTCTCCTACAATGAGCAGTTCTTC. As protein: CASSTDGLSYNEQFF.

The chain carries TRBV15 and TRBJ2-4; D may be TRBD1 or TRBD2 (6 bases each). The CDR3 loop spans 16 amino acids. Germline V gene data show CDR1 as LNHNV and CDR2 as YYDKDF (reference sequence). Trimming cost V 3 bases and J 4 bases, with 16 bases left between them. The CDR3 sequence is CATSSSLRGTKNIQYF. The CDR3 bases are TGTGCCACCAGCAGCAGCCTTCGGGGGACAAAAAACATTCAGTACTTC.

V and J are TRBV18 and TRBJ1-2; D is perhaps TRBD1 (6 bases). The ends were cut back, 1 base at V and 8 bases at J, with 20 bases in the middle. The V gene's germline CDR1 is KGHSH and CDR2 LQKENI. The CDR3 totals 16 residues. This CDR3 is CASSPQVVTGGHGYTF. The CDR3 region has the DNA TGTGCCAGCTCACCACAGGTCGTCACGGGGGGCCACGGCTACACCTTC.

This chain connects TRBV11-3 to TRBJ2-1; D is unresolved. This CDR3 has 15 amino acids. V lost 1 base and J lost 6, with 13 bases in between. Germline V gene data show CDR1 as SGHNT and CDR2 as YENEEA. CDR3 DNA: TGTGCCAGCAGCTTAGGACTCCCCCCACCCAATGAGCAGTTCTTC. Translated, it gives CASSLGLPPPNEQFF.

This rearrangement joins TRBV6-5 to TRBJ1-5; tentative D call: TRBD1 (5 bases). The V end lost 6 bases, the J end lost 3 bases, and 15 bases lay between the germline ends. The CDR3 loop spans 15 amino acids. CDR1 and CDR2 from the germline V gene are MNHEY and SVGAGI. The CDR3 nucleotides are TGTGCCAGCAGAGACGACAGAGGGCCCAATCAGCCCCAGCATTTT. Translating gives CASRDDRGPNQPQHF.

CDR3 residues: CASSFDSYTEAFF. The CDR3 DNA is TGTGCCAGCAGCTTCGACAGTTACACTGAAGCTTTCTTT. The chain employs TRBV7-8 and TRBJ1-1; the D gene is possibly TRBD1 (5 bases). This CDR3 has 13 amino acids. V lost 3 bases to trimming and J lost 3 bases, with 8 bases between them. Germline V gene sequence: CDR1 SGHVS, CDR2 FQNEAQ.

The chain recombines TRBV15 with TRBJ1-4, with D perhaps TRBD1 (5 bases). The CDR3 length is 16 residues. The V end was cut by 0 bases, the J end by 8 bases, with 16 bases between. The germline V gene has CDR1 LNHNV and CDR2 YYDKDF (reference sequence). The CDR3 sequence is CATSRERDAWQEKLFF. The CDR3 DNA sequence: TGTGCCACCAGCAGAGAAAGGGACGCCTGGCAGGAAAAACTGTTTTTT.

This chain links TRBV7-2 with TRBJ2-5; the match to TRBD2 covers 8 bases. After removal of 5 bases from V and 5 bases from J, the junction contained 13 bases not matched to a gene. Germline values: CDR1 SGHTA, CDR2 FQGNSA. The CDR3 contains 16 residues. The CDR3 DNA is TGTGCCAGCAGCCTTCTCACTAGCGGTGTTCGGGAGACCCAGTACTTC. This translates into CASSLLTSGVRETQYF. The full variable domain, its missing parts supplied by reference TRBV7-2 and TRBJ2-5, is GAGVSQSPSNKVTEKGKDVELRCDPISGHTALYWYRQSLGQGLEFLIYFQGNSAPDKSGLPSDRFSAERTGGSVSTLTIQRTQQEDSAVYLCASSLLTSGVRETQYFGPGTRLLVL.

The CDR3 is CASSDWNGGVQAFF. The DNA of the CDR3 is TGTGCCAGCAGTGATTGGAATGGGGGGGTGCAAGCTTTCTTT. V is TRBV25-1 and J is TRBJ1-1, with D perhaps TRBD1 (5 bases). V was clipped by 3 bases and J by 9 bases, with 17 bases between them. The germline V gene has CDR1 MGHDK and CDR2 SYGVNS. CDR3 size: 14 residues.

As DNA, the CDR3 is TGTGCCAGCAGTTACTCAGGGGAAGGCCAGCCCCAGCATTTT. Residues: CASSYSGEGQPQHF. The gene calls are TRBV6-5 and TRBJ1-5, with D possibly TRBD1 on 5 matching bases. The CDR3 is made up of 14 amino acids. Germline CDR1 and CDR2: MNHEY and SVGAGI. Deletions cut 0 bases from V and 7 bases from J, with 10 bases between.

The chain carries TRBV23-1 and TRBJ1-1; D is uncertain. TRBV23-1 is reported as an ORF; its role is uncertain. The CDR3 runs 15 residues. Between the trimmed V and J ends, which lost 0 bases and 1 base, there was a span of 9 bases. The CDR3 DNA follows: TGCGCCAGCAGTCAATCGGTAGGTGAGAACACTGAAGCTTTCTTT. This gives the protein CASSQSVGENTEAFF.